One and the same sample provided the 12 T cell receptor beta chains below, sequenced in a study of blood T cell repertoires in COVID-19. Data came from immunoSEQ multiplex PCR; TCRdb stores just in-frame clones and leaves some out. Among 440,000 or so clones listed, approximately 89% were seen once. Sequenced input: peripheral blood. These receptors were taken from a woman aged 40 to 49 with COVID-19, enrolled during active disease.

This sequence joins TRBV6-2 or TRBV6-3 and TRBJ1-5; the match to TRBD1 covers 11 bases. Trimming cost V 5 bases and J 3 bases; bases outside gene matches: 3. The germline gives CDR1 MNHEY, CDR2 SVGEGT. This CDR3 is 15 amino acids long. The CDR3: CASSRTGGLNQPQHF. The CDR3 nucleotides read TGTGCCAGCAGTCGGACAGGGGGCCTCAATCAGCCCCAGCATTTT.

The chain has TRBV3-1 (or the pseudogene TRBV3-2) and TRBJ1-2; 7 bases align to TRBD1. CDR1 and CDR2 from the germline V gene are LGHDT and YNNKEL (reference sequence). The V gene end was trimmed by 0 bases and the J gene end by 7 bases; junction bases not matched to a gene: 8. This CDR3 is built from 15 residues. CDR3 protein: CASSQDQPQGGGYTF. The CDR3 DNA follows: TGTGCCAGCAGCCAAGATCAGCCCCAGGGGGGTGGCTACACCTTC.

This clone came up once. The chain links TRBV4-3 to TRBJ2-7; D possibly corresponds to TRBD2 (5 bases). Trimming shortened V by 2 bases and J by 6 bases, and 8 bases separated the two germline ends. The CDR3 has 12 amino acids. Germline CDR1 and CDR2: LGHNA and YSLEER. CDR3 in DNA: TGCGCCAGCAGCCAACGGGGTTTCGAGCAGTACTTC. Translated: CASSQRGFEQYF.

The chain uses TRBV7-8 and TRBJ1-4, with 8 bases matching TRBD1. Per the germline V gene, CDR1 is SGHVS and CDR2 is FQNEAQ. Trimming removed 6 bases from V and 5 bases from J; junction bases left unmatched: 8. The CDR3 length is 15 residues. The CDR3 region is CASRLAGGGNEKLFF. The CDR3 nucleotides are TGTGCCAGCAGACTGGCAGGGGGCGGGAATGAAAAACTGTTTTTT.

The chain uses TRBV3-1 (or the pseudogene TRBV3-2) and TRBJ1-1; the D is unclear. The CDR3 loop spans 19 amino acids. Germline assignment: CDR1 LGHDT and CDR2 YNNKEL (reference sequence). V was pared by 0 bases and J by 1 base, with 21 bases between. The CDR3 sequence is CASSQDAMPNGGKNTEAFF. The DNA of the CDR3 is TGTGCCAGCAGCCAAGACGCGATGCCTAACGGAGGGAAGAACACTGAAGCTTTCTTT.

The chain joins TRBV9 to TRBJ1-6; tentative D call: TRBD1 (6 bases). The germline CDR1 and CDR2 sequences are SGDLS and YYNGEE. This CDR3 has 13 residues. Trimming pared 2 bases from V and 13 bases from J, leaving 13 bases between. For the CDR3, the DNA is TGTGCCAGCAGCGTCGCGATACAGGGTCCCCTCCACTTT. It is translated as CASSVAIQGPLHF.

This chain joins TRBV7-9 and TRBJ1-1, with D hard to call. Trimming took off 4 bases at V and 4 bases at J, with 7 bases between the two ends. The germline V gene encodes CDR1 SEHNR and CDR2 FQNEAQ (reference sequence). The CDR3 is made up of 12 amino acids. The CDR3 DNA sequence: TGTGCCAGCAGCTCCCTAGGCACTGAAGCTTTCTTT. Its protein product is CASSSLGTEAFF.

The chain links TRBV30 to TRBJ2-1; TRBD1 aligns across 12 bases. CDR1 GTSNPN and CDR2 SVGIG come from the germline V gene (reference sequence). With 4 bases clipped from V and 4 bases from J, the junction kept 5 bases outside the gene matches. There are 15 residues in the CDR3. As DNA, the CDR3 is TGTGCCTGGACTCTGGGACAGGGGGCTTACAATGAGCAGTTCTTC. Its protein is CAWTLGQGAYNEQFF.

This chain uses TRBV3-1 (or the pseudogene TRBV3-2) with TRBJ1-1, with a weak D call TRBD1 (5 bases). Germline V gives CDR1 LGHDT, CDR2 YNNKEL (reference sequence). V was cut by 1 base and J by 0 bases, with 15 bases left in between. The CDR3 runs to 17 residues. The DNA for the CDR3 is TGTGCCAGCAGCCAAGTTTGGCAGGGCGGCTTGAACACTGAAGCTTTCTTT. Protein: CASSQVWQGGLNTEAFF.

The rearrangement joins TRBV4-3 to TRBJ2-1, with D tentatively TRBD2 (6 bases). The germline V and J ends were trimmed by 0 bases and 7 bases, with 19 bases remaining between them. The CDR3 covers 17 residues. From germline, CDR1 is LGHNA and CDR2 YSLEER. CDR3 in DNA: TGCGCCAGCAGCCAAGATGCCCCGGGACCTGGGGGGAATGAGCAGTTCTTC. Amino acids: CASSQDAPGPGGNEQFF.

This clone has a handful of counts. The J gene is TRBJ2-5, the V gene TRBV27, with D possibly TRBD1 on 5 matching bases. Per the germline V gene, CDR1 is MNHEY and CDR2 is SMNVEV (reference sequence). CDR3 length: 14 residues. V was clipped by 5 bases and J by 1 base, with 11 bases between them. CDR3 sequence (DNA): TGTGCCAGCAGTCCCCGACAGCCCCAAGAGACCCAGTACTTC. Translation gives CASSPRQPQETQYF.

The chain has TRBV7-2 and TRBJ1-6; possible D gene TRBD1, 6 bases. Trimming removed 6 bases at V and 6 bases at J, with 12 bases between. Germline loops: CDR1 SGHTA, CDR2 FQGNSA. This CDR3 contains 14 residues. CDR3 nucleotides: TGTGCCAGCAGTCGACAGGTCCTTAATTCACCCCTCCACTTT. This gives the protein CASSRQVLNSPLHF.